The 8 T cell receptor beta chains presented below share a single source sample, sequenced in a study of blood T cell repertoires in COVID-19. Data came from immunoSEQ multiplex PCR; TCRdb stores just in-frame clones and leaves some out. The data contain 72,000 or so clones, about 80% of them singletons. Sequenced input: peripheral blood. The receptors were sampled from a man in his 70s who had recovered from COVID-19.

CDR3 amino acids: CASSIHRETEAFF. Here the CDR3 DNA reads TGTGCCAGCAGCATCCACAGGGAGACTGAAGCTTTCTTT. V gene TRBV5-4 combines with J gene TRBJ1-1, with D possibly TRBD1 on 6 matching bases. This CDR3 region has 13 residues. The germline V and J ends were trimmed by 4 bases and 5 bases, with 12 bases remaining between them. The germline V gene encodes CDR1 SGHNT and CDR2 YYREEE (reference sequence).

The chain has TRBV28 and TRBJ1-6, with D possibly TRBD1 on 6 matching bases. CDR3 length equals 14 residues. Looked up from germline, CDR1 is MDHEN and CDR2 is SYDVKM. The ends were cut back, 5 bases at V and 8 bases at J, with 13 bases in the middle. In nucleotides, the CDR3 is TGTGCCAGCAGTCTACAGGGATTTGATTCACCCCTCCACTTT. Translation gives CASSLQGFDSPLHF.

The gene calls are TRBV6-2 or TRBV6-3 and TRBJ1-2; tentative D call: TRBD1 (5 bases). The CDR3 consists of 14 residues. Germline-derived CDR1 and CDR2 are MNHEY and SVGEGT. The ends were cut back, 0 bases at V and 6 bases at J, with 11 bases in the middle. CDR3 bases: TGTGCCAGCAGTTACTCAGGGGATCTACATGGCTACACCTTC. Encoded protein: CASSYSGDLHGYTF.

The J gene is TRBJ2-1, the V gene TRBV6-1; a possible D gene is TRBD2 (5 bases). This CDR3 is 14 amino acids long. Trimming pared 8 bases from V and 0 bases from J, leaving 11 bases between. Germline CDR1 is MNHNS and CDR2 is SASEGT. DNA for the CDR3: TGTGCCAGCCGCCCTAGCAGCTCCTACAATGAGCAGTTCTTC. It yields the protein CASRPSSSYNEQFF.

J is TRBJ1-2 and V is TRBV19; D might be TRBD1 (5 bases). Between the trimmed V and J ends, which lost 6 bases and 3 bases, there was a span of 14 bases. Germline assignment: CDR1 LNHDA and CDR2 SQIVND (reference sequence). This CDR3 comprises 14 residues. The CDR3 DNA is TGTGCCAGTAGAAACAACCGGGACTACTATGGCTACACCTTC. Its protein product is CASRNNRDYYGYTF.

CDR3 in DNA: TGTGCCAGCAGCTTGCCACTCAGGAACGGCTACACCTTC. It encodes CASSLPLRNGYTF. The gene calls are TRBV7-2 and TRBJ1-2; D not resolved. The CDR3 has 13 amino acids. V lost 3 bases, J lost 8 bases, and 13 bases lay in between. CDR1 and CDR2 from the germline V gene are SGHTA and FQGNSA.

The chain has TRBV9 and TRBJ2-5; TRBD2 might be the D (6 bases). Germline values: CDR1 SGDLS, CDR2 YYNGEE. Between the trimmed V and J ends, which lost 4 bases and 1 base, there was a span of 14 bases. The CDR3 is 15 amino acids. CDR3 loop: CASSLGSLIQETQYF. CDR3 in DNA: TGTGCCAGCAGCCTCGGGAGCCTTATCCAAGAGACCCAGTACTTC.

A few counts support this clone. This chain uses TRBV7-2 with TRBJ1-5, with D uncertain. The CDR3 covers 13 residues. V was clipped by 1 base and J by 4 bases, with 5 bases between them. Per germline, CDR1 SGHTA and CDR2 FQGNSA. The CDR3 spells CASSLGVNQPQHF. DNA of the CDR3: TGTGCCAGCAGCTTAGGAGTGAATCAGCCCCAGCATTTT.